The rows below give T cell receptor beta chains drawn from one sample of a study of PD-1 blockade in mismatch repair-deficient tumors. Generated by immunoSEQ multiplex PCR, the TCRdb table keeps only in-frame clones and is missing some. The profile covers 120,000 or so clones, with more than 85% appearing a single time and roughly 13% taken by the ten largest. The specimen was peripheral blood, collected 44 weeks after starting pembrolizumab. The receptors here all came from an adult with mismatch repair-deficient cancer. Both conserved end residues are trimmed from each CDR3. Expanded clones get a size class; other rows say once, few or many, or leave the size out.

clone size,V gene,J gene,CDR3 protein
-,TRBV9,TRBJ2-7,ASSVSGTTGPYEQY
-,TRBV11-1,TRBJ2-1,ASSFQVWGSYNEQF
-,TRBV7-9,TRBJ2-7,ASSQTGKPYEQY
once,TRBV19,TRBJ2-7,ASSIGEGEQY
-,TRBV30,TRBJ2-7,AWSVEGPSYEQY
once,TRBV19,TRBJ1-2,ASSGMYGYT
-,TRBV6-1,TRBJ2-7,ASSETGTSGSYEQY
-,TRBV10-1,TRBJ2-3,ASSPPGSDTQY
-,TRBV27,TRBJ2-7,ASSEGERHEQY
-,TRBV5-5,TRBJ2-7,ASSPRTRDSYEQY
-,TRBV6-1,TRBJ2-7,ASTEPSGRTYEQY
-,TRBV4-1,TRBJ1-1,ASSQDRGSAEAF
-,TRBV5-3,TRBJ1-2,ARSPTGAVYNYGYT
once,TRBV6-1,TRBJ2-6,ASSVTRSGANVLT
-,TRBV28,TRBJ1-3,ASSLGPDSGNTIY
-,TRBV30,TRBJ1-2,GGATSTNYGYT
-,TRBV7-6,TRBJ2-1,ASSLLAGVGNEQF
-,TRBV10-3,TRBJ2-7,AIGGASANYEQY
-,TRBV5-4,TRBJ2-5,ASSSPGQGGETQY
-,TRBV4-1,TRBJ2-5,ASSRSGTGRGETQY
-,TRBV6-6,TRBJ2-2,ASSYSTGPGELF
-,TRBV5-4,TRBJ2-7,ASSPTDRGQYEQY
-,TRBV7-9,TRBJ2-2,ASSLATSGHGELF
-,TRBV4-1,TRBJ1-1,ASSHPGTATEAF
-,TRBV13,TRBJ2-1,ASVQTGGAVDEQF
-,TRBV19,TRBJ2-1,ASSIAPGDNEQF
-,TRBV7-9,TRBJ2-7,ASSLISGGHPYEQY
-,TRBV7-9,TRBJ2-4,ASSAEQFTVAKNIQY